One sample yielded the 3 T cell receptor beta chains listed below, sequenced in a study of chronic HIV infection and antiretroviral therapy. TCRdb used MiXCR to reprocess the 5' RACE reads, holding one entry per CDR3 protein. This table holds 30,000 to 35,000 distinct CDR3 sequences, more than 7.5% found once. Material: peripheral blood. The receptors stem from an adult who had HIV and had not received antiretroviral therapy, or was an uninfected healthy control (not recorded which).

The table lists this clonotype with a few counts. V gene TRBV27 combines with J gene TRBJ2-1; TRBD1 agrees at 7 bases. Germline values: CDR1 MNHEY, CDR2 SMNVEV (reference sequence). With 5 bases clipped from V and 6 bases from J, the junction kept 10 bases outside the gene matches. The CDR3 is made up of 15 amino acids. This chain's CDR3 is CASSPDRVGGNEQFF. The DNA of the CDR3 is TGTGCCAGCAGTCCCGACAGGGTTGGGGGCAATGAGCAGTTCTTC.

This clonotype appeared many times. The CDR3 reads CASSQVTGQGQETQYF. For the CDR3, the DNA is TGTGCCAGCAGCCAAGTGACGGGACAGGGCCAAGAGACCCAGTACTTC. The chain joins TRBV3-1 to TRBJ2-5; 9 bases line up with TRBD1. The CDR3 contains 16 residues. Germline lookup yields CDR1 LGHDT and CDR2 YNNKEL (reference sequence). With 1 base clipped from V and 1 base from J, the junction kept 4 bases outside the gene matches.

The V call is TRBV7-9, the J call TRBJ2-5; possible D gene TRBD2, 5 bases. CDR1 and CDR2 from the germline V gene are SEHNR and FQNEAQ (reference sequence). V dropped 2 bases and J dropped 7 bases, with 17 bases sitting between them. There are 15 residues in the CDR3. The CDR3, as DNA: TGTGCCAGCAGCTTAACGCTTGGAGTCGGGGTGACCCAGTACTTC. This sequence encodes CASSLTLGVGVTQYF.